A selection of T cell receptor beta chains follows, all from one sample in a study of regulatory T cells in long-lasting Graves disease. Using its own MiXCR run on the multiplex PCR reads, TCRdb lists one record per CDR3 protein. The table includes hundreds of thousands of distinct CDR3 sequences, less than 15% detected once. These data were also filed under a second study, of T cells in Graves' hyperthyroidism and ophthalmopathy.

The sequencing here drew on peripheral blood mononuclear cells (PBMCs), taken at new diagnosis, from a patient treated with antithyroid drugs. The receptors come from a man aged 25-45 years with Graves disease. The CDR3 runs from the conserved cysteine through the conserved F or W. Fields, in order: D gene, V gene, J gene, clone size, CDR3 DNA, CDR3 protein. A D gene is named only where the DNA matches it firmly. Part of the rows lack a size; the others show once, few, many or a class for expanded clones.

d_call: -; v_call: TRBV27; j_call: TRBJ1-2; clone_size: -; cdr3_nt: TGTGCCAGCGCCACTACGCTCCCAAGGGATGGCTACACCTTC; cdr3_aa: CASATTLPRDGYTF
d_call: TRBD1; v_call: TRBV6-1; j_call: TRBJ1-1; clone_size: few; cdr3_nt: TGTGCCAGCAGGGGTACAGGGGGGGGCACTGAAGCTTTCTTT; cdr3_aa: CASRGTGGGTEAFF
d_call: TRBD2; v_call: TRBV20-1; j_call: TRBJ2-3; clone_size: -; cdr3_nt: TGCAGTGCTAGGGCCGGGGGGGCCAATAGAGATAGCACAGATACGCAGTATTTT; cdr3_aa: CSARAGGANRDSTDTQYF
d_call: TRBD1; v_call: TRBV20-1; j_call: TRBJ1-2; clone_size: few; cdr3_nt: TGCAGTGCCCCCAGGACAGGGGGGAGTACTAACTATGGCTACACCTTC; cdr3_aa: CSAPRTGGSTNYGYTF
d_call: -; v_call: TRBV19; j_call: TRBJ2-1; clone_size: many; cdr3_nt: TGTGCCAGTAGTATAGTAGGGAGGAATGAGCAGTTCTTC; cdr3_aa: CASSIVGRNEQFF
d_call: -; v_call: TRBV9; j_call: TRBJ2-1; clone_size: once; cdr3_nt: TGTGCCAGCAGCGTCCCGGCGGATGAGCAGTTCTTC; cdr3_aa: CASSVPADEQFF
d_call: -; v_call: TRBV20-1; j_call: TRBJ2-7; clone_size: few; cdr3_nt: TGCAGTGCTAGAGATCCGCTCTCCACAAATTACGAGCAGTACTTC; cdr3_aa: CSARDPLSTNYEQYF
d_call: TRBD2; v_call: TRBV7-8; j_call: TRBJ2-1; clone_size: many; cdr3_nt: TGTGCCAGCAGTGGGACTAGCGGGTATTCCTACAATGAGCAGTTCTTC; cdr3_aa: CASSGTSGYSYNEQFF
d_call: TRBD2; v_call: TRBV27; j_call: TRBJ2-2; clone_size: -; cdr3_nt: TGTGCCAGCAGTTTCCGATCTAGCGGACCCGGGGAGCTGTTTTTT; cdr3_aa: CASSFRSSGPGELFF
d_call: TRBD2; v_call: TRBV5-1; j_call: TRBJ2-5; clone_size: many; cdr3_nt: TGCGCCAGTCAGGAGACTAGCGGTAAAGAGACCCAGTACTTC; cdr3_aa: CASQETSGKETQYF
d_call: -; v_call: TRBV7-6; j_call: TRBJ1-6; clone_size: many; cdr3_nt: TGTGCCAGCAGGGCGGGGATGGGGGATAATTCACCCCTCCACTTT; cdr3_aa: CASRAGMGDNSPLHF
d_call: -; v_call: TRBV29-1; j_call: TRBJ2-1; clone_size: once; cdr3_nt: TGCAGCGTTGAAGATCATCAGAGACGGGAGACGGGTGAGCAGTTCTTC; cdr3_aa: CSVEDHQRRETGEQFF
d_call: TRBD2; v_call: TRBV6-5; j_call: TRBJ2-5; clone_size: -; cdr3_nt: TGTGCCAGCAGTTACGGGGCGGGAGCGGGGAGGAGGGAGACCCAGTACTTC; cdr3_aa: CASSYGAGAGRRETQYF
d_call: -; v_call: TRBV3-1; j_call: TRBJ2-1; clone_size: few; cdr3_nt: TGTGCCAGCAGCCCGCCGACTTTTAATGAGCAGTTCTTC; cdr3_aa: CASSPPTFNEQFF
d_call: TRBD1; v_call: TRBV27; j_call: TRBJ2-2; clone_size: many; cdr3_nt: TGTGCCAGCAGGGGACAGGGGGCCAACACCGGGGAGCTGTTTTTT; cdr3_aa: CASRGQGANTGELFF
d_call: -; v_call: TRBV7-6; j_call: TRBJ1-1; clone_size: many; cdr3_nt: TGTGCCAGCAGCCTGGCACGAGAGAACACTGAAGCTTTCTTT; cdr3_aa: CASSLARENTEAFF
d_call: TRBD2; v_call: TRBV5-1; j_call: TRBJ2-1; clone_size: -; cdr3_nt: TGCGCCAGCAGCCCGCGACTAGCGGGAGCGGGTAATGAGCAGTTCTTC; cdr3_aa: CASSPRLAGAGNEQFF
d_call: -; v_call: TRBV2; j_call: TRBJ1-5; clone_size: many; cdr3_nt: TGTGCCAGCAGCGCGGACCGTGATCAGCCCCAGCATTTT; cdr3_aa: CASSADRDQPQHF
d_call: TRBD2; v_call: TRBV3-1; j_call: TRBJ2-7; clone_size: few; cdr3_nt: TGTGCCAGCAGCCAAGATTGGACTAGCGGTCTTGGGCAGTACTTC; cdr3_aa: CASSQDWTSGLGQYF
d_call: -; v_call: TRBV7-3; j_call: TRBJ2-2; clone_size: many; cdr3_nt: TGTGCCAGCAGCGTACACCGGGCCGCGGCCCGCGGGGAGCTGTTTTTT; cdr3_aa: CASSVHRAAARGELFF
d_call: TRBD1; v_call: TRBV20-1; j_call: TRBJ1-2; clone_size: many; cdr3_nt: TGCAGTGCTAGCCGACAGGGAGACTATGGCTACACCTTC; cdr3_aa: CSASRQGDYGYTF
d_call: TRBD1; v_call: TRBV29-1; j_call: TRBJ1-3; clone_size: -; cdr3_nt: TGCAGCGCTCTCCGACCAGGGGGAACGTACTCTGGAAACACCATATATTTT; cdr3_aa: CSALRPGGTYSGNTIYF
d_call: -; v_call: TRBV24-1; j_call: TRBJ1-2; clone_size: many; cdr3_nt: TGTGCCACCAGTGGAGGGGCAGCGTCATATGGCTACACCTTC; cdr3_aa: CATSGGAASYGYTF
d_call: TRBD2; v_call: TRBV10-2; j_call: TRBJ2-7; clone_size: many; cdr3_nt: TGCGCCAGCAGTGACCCGACTAGCGGGATGTCAAACGAGCAGTACTTC; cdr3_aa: CASSDPTSGMSNEQYF
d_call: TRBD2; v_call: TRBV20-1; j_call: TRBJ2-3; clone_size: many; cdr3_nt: TGCAGTGCTCACTCGGCTAGCGGGAGTACAGATACGCAGTATTTT; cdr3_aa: CSAHSASGSTDTQYF
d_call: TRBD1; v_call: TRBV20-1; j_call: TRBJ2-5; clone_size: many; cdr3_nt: TGCAGTGCAAACCGGGACAGGGGGTCGGAGACCCAGTACTTC; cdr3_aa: CSANRDRGSETQYF
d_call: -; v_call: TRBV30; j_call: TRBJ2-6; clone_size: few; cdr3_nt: TGTGCCTGGAACCAAGGATCCAGAACTGGGGCCAACGTCCTGACTTTC; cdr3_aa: CAWNQGSRTGANVLTF
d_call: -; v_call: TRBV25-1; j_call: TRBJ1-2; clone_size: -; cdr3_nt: TGTGCCAGCAGTGGAGGGGGGTTTGACGGCTACACCTTC; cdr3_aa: CASSGGGFDGYTF
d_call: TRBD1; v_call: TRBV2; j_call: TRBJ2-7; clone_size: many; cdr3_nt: TGTGCCAGCAGGGGAGACAGGGTTCGATACGAGCAGTACTTC; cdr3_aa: CASRGDRVRYEQYF
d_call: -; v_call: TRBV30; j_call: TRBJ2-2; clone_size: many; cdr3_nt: TGTGCCTGGAGCCTCCGACGGAACACCGGGGAGCTGTTTTTT; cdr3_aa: CAWSLRRNTGELFF
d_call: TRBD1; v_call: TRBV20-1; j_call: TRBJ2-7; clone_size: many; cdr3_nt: TGCAGTGCTCCCCGCAACAGGGGAACCTCCTACGAGCAGTACTTC; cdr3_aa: CSAPRNRGTSYEQYF
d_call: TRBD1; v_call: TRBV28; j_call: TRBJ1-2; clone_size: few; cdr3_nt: TGTGCCAGCAGAGCGGGACAGCTGGGAGTAGGCTACACCTTC; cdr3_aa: CASRAGQLGVGYTF
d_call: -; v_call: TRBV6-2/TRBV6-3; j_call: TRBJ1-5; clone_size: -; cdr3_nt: TGTGCCACTCACAGGGCCCATCAGCCCCAGCATTTT; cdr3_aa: CATHRAHQPQHF
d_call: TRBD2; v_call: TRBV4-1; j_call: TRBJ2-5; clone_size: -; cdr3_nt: TGCGCCAGCAGCCACCCCGGACTAGCGGGACCTTTCGGGACCCAGTACTTC; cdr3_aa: CASSHPGLAGPFGTQYF
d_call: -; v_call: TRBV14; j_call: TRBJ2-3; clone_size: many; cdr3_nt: TGTGCCAGCAGCGGGTGGGAGACAGATACGCAGTATTTT; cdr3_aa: CASSGWETDTQYF
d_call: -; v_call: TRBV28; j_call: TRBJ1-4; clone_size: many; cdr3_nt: TGTGCCAGCAGCCTAGACAGCCACGTTGATGGAAAACTGTTTTTT; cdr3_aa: CASSLDSHVDGKLFF
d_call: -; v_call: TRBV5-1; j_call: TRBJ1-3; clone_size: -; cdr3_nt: TGCGCCAGCAGCTCCGACAGCGCCTCTGGAAACACCATATATTTT; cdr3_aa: CASSSDSASGNTIYF
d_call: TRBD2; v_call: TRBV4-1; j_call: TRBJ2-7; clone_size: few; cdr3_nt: TGCGCCAGCAGCCACGTCCCCGGGACTAGCACATTTTACGAGCAGTACTTC; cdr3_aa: CASSHVPGTSTFYEQYF
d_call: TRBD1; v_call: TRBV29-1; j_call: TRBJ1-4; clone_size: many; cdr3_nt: TGCTCCGCAGGGGGCGAGGGTGAAAAACTGTTTTTT; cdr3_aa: CSAGGEGEKLFF
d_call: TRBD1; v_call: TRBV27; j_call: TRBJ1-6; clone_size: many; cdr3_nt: TGTGCCAGCAGTCCCGGACAGGGCAGATCACCCCTCCACTTT; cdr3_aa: CASSPGQGRSPLHF
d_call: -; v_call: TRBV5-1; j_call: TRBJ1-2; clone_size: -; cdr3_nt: TGCGCCAGCAGCTTGTACGGGACCGCCCTCTATGGCTACACCTTC; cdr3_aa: CASSLYGTALYGYTF
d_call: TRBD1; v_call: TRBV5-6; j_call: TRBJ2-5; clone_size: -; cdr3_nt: TGTGCCAGCAGCTGGGACAGGGAGCAGACCCAGTACTTC; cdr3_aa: CASSWDREQTQYF
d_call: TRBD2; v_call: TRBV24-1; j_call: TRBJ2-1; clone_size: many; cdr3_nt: TGTGCCACCAGTGACTTAGCGGGACCCTCCTACAATGAGCAGTTCTTC; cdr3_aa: CATSDLAGPSYNEQFF
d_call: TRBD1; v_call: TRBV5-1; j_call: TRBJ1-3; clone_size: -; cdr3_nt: TGCGCCAGCAGCCCACGACAGGGTGGAGGTGGAAACACCATATATTTT; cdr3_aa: CASSPRQGGGGNTIYF
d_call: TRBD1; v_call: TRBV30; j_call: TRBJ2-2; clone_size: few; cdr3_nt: TGTGCCTGGAGCGGGGACAGCTCGAACACCGGGGAGCTGTTTTTT; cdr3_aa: CAWSGDSSNTGELFF
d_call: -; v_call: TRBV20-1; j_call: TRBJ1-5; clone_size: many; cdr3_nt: TGCAGTGCTAGAGATCGAGGGGACATTAGCAATCAGCCCCAGCATTTT; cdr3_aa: CSARDRGDISNQPQHF
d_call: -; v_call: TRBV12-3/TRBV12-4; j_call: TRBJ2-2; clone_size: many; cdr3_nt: TGTGCCAGCAGTTTCCCCCCGCTGGGCACCGGGGAGCTGTTTTTT; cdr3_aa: CASSFPPLGTGELFF
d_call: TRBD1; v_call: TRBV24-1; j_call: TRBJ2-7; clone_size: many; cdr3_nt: TGTGCCACCAGTTTGACAGGGTTCTACGAGCAGTACTTC; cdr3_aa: CATSLTGFYEQYF
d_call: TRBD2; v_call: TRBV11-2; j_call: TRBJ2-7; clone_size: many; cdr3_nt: TGTGCCAGCACCCAGTTTGTCCGGGGACTAGGGTACGAGCAGTACTTC; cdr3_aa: CASTQFVRGLGYEQYF
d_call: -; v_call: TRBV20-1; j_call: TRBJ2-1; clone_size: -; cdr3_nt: TGCAGTGCTTCAAAACCGGGACCCTCTAGACACCACAATGAGCAGTTCTTC; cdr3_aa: CSASKPGPSRHHNEQFF
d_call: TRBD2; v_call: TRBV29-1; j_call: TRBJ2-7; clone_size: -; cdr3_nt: TGCAGCGTGGCCGGGCTAGCGGGAGGTAGTGTTTCCTACGAGCAGTACTTC; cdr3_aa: CSVAGLAGGSVSYEQYF
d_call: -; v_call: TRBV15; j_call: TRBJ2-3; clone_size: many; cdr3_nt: TGTGCCACCAGCAGAAGCCCAGAGAGCACAGATACGCAGTATTTT; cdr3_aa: CATSRSPESTDTQYF
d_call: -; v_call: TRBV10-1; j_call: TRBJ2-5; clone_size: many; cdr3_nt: TGCGCCAGCAGTAAGACCGTCGGGGTAGGGACCCAGTACTTC; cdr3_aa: CASSKTVGVGTQYF
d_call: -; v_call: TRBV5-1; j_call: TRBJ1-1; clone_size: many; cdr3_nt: TGCGCCAGCAGCTTGGGGGAACAAGCTTTCTTT; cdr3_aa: CASSLGEQAFF
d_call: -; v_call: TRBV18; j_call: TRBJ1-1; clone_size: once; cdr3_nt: TGTGCCAGCTCACGCACGACAGGCACCGCAAACACTGAAGCTTTCTTT; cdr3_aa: CASSRTTGTANTEAFF
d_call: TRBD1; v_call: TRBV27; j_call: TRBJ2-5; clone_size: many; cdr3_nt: TGTGCCAGCAGTCCGCGGACAGGGGAGGAGACCCAGTACTTC; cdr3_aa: CASSPRTGEETQYF
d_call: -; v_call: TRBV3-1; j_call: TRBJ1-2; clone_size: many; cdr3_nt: TGTGCCAGCAGCCGCATCACAGGGATTCCTTATGGCTACACCTTC; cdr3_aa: CASSRITGIPYGYTF
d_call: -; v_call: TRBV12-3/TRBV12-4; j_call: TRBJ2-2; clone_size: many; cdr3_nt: TGTGCCAGCGACGTAAGGGGGACCGGGGAGCTGTTTTTT; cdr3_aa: CASDVRGTGELFF
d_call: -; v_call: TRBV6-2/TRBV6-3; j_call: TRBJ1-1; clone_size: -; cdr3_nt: TGTGCCAGCAGTTTCAGGACAGCCCCGATGAACACTGAAGCTTTCTTT; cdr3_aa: CASSFRTAPMNTEAFF
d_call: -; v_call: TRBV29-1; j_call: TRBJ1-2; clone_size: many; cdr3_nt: TGCAGCGTTGAAGACAGTGTATATGGCTACACCTTC; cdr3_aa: CSVEDSVYGYTF